Here is one T cell receptor beta chain with its context. Antigen specificity is unknown. Noted time point: cycle 4 day 1 (C4D1), after less than 7 weeks of nivolumab. Each of the patients experienced relapse following autologous stem cell transplantation, and their brentuximab vedotin exposure differed. Magnetic negative selection was used to purify CD8+ T cells from thawed PBMCs. The data are from a study of PD-1 blockade in classical Hodgkin lymphoma. Overall study results and limits: Whoever responded completely had baseline diversity much like that seen in newly diagnosed patients.

V was pared by 4 bases and J by 0 bases, with 16 bases between. The germline CDR1 and CDR2 sequences are ENHRY and SYGVKD. The length of the CDR3 is 16 residues. Libraries were prepared by immunoSEQ multiplex PCR; TCRdb keeps only in-frame clonotypes and omits some of them. The table includes approximately 15,000 clones, around 90% detected once. The sequence came from a human donor with classical Hodgkin lymphoma. Sequences were derived from CD8+ T cells from blood, sampled before the fourth cycle of nivolumab. The genes are TRBV10-3 and TRBJ2-7; D is unclear. The CDR3 nucleotides read TGTGCCATCAGTGGCCCGGACCGTTTGAGCTCCTACGAGCAGTACTTC. It yields the protein CAISGPDRLSSYEQYF.